A single sample gave rise to the 27 T cell receptor beta chains below, sequenced in a study of graft-versus-host responses after intestinal transplantation. The data were produced by immunoSEQ multiplex PCR, yet TCRdb's version contains in-frame clones alone and is incomplete. This sample carries 85,000 to 110,000 clones, roughly 93% of them seen once, and the ten largest clones take approximately 1%. Their cognate antigens are unknown. The sequencing used unstimulated CD8+ T cells sorted from spleen or lymph node cells, collected before intestinal transplant. The receptors were sampled from a human donor who received an intestinal transplant.

This chain joins TRBV30 and TRBJ2-5; 7 nucleotides align to TRBD2. The CDR3 is 13 residues long. J lost 3 bases, V lost 3 bases, and 4 bases had no gene match. Germline CDR1 GTSNPN, CDR2 SVGIG (reference sequence). CDR3: CAWRGAGEETQYF. The CDR3 coding sequence is TGTGCCTGGAGAGGGGCGGGGGAAGAGACCCAGTACTTC.

The V gene is TRBV10-2, the J gene TRBJ1-2; 7 positions agree with TRBD1. The length of the CDR3 is 17 residues. The germline V gene encodes CDR1 WSHSY and CDR2 SAAADI. V lost 0 bases and J lost 6; bases outside the gene matches: 13. In DNA form, the CDR3 reads TGCGCCAGCAGTGAGTCTTGGACAGGTCTGGGTTTTGATGGCTACACCTTC. This encodes CASSESWTGLGFDGYTF.

The chain is built from TRBV30 and TRBJ1-5; unclear D gene. The CDR3 is 13 amino acids. Trimming removed 0 bases at V and 7 bases at J, with 10 bases between. From germline, CDR1 is GTSNPN and CDR2 SVGIG (reference sequence). The CDR3 protein is CAWSVKGGQPQHF. As DNA, the CDR3 is TGTGCCTGGAGTGTAAAGGGAGGCCAGCCCCAGCATTTT.

The rearrangement links TRBV7-9 to TRBJ2-7; 9 positions agree with TRBD1. CDR3 size: 17 residues. V shed 4 bases, J shed 3 bases, and the junction held 13 bases outside the gene matches. In germline, CDR1 is SEHNR, CDR2 FQNEAQ (reference sequence). The CDR3 reads CASSYPPGQGIYYEQYF. CDR3 nucleotide sequence: TGTGCCAGCAGCTATCCCCCCGGACAGGGGATCTACTACGAGCAGTACTTC.

The chain joins TRBV29-1 to TRBJ1-1, with no clear D. The CDR3 runs 10 residues. Germline V gene data show CDR1 as SQVTM and CDR2 as ANQGSEA. V shed 5 bases and J shed 3 bases, with 4 bases lying between them. The CDR3 here is CSVLDTEAFF. For the CDR3, the DNA is TGCAGCGTTTTAGACACTGAAGCTTTCTTT.

The chain carries TRBV13 and TRBJ2-1, with 10 nucleotides matching TRBD2. J gave up 4 bases and V 5 bases, and 14 bases lay outside the gene matches. Germline CDR1 PRHDT, CDR2 FYEKMQ (reference sequence). CDR3 length equals 18 residues. CDR3 amino acids: CASSGPAGGPDTYNEQFF. For the CDR3, the DNA is TGTGCCAGCAGCGGGCCAGCGGGGGGGCCGGATACTTACAATGAGCAGTTCTTC.

The chain recombines TRBV7-9 with TRBJ1-1; 9 bases are a match to TRBD1. Per the germline V gene, CDR1 is SEHNR and CDR2 is FQNEAQ (reference sequence). V dropped 1 base and J dropped 3; count of bases not matched to a gene: 0. This CDR3 is 14 amino acids long. CDR3: CASSLGTGDTEAFF. The CDR3 DNA reads as TGTGCCAGCAGCTTAGGGACAGGGGACACTGAAGCTTTCTTT.

The chain couples TRBV14 to TRBJ2-4; D is unclear. V lost 8 bases and J 8 bases, leaving 16 bases between the germline ends. The CDR3 is 13 residues long. CDR1 SGHDN and CDR2 FVKESK come from the germline V gene. The DNA of the CDR3 is TGTGCCAGCTCGGGTAGAAGCCAGGACATTCAGTACTTC. Its translation is CASSGRSQDIQYF. Variable domain in full (rest from reference TRBV14 and TRBJ2-4): EAGVTQFPSHSVIEKGQTVTLRCDPISGHDNLYWYRRVMGKEIKFLLHFVKESKQDESGMPNNRFLAERTGGTYSTLKVQPAELEDSGVYFCASSGRSQDIQYFGAGTRLSVL.

V is TRBV6-5 and J is TRBJ1-2; D not certain. CDR3 length equals 13 residues. Trimming left V 8 bases short and J 8 bases short, with 18 bases between. The germline V gene encodes CDR1 MNHEY and CDR2 SVGAGI. CDR3 protein: CASSRSAGDGYTF. CDR3 sequence (DNA): TGTGCCAGCTCGAGATCCGCGGGTGACGGCTACACCTTC.

J is TRBJ2-2 and V is TRBV9; D not resolved. CDR1 is SGDLS, CDR2 YYNGEE, per germline. Trimming left V 1 base short and J 4 bases short, with 11 bases between. This CDR3 has 15 residues. The DNA for the CDR3 is TGTGCCAGCAGCGTAAGTTCTACGGGCACCGGGGAGCTGTTTTTT. Translated: CASSVSSTGTGELFF.

This chain uses TRBV6-6 with TRBJ1-1, with 8 bases identical to TRBD1. The V segment lost 7 bases and the J segment 1 base; nucleotides outside the gene matches: 5. The CDR3 length is 14 residues. CDR1 is MNHNY and CDR2 is SVGAGI in the germline V gene (reference sequence). DNA of the CDR3: TGTGCCAGCACCCCCGGGACAGGGAACACTGAAGCTTTCTTT. This codes for CASTPGTGNTEAFF.

The V gene is TRBV5-1, the J gene TRBJ2-7; D unclear. Per germline, CDR1 SGHRS and CDR2 YFSETQ. CDR3 size: 15 residues. With 2 bases removed from V and 2 bases from J, the gap between germline ends came to 14 bases. CDR3 in amino acids: CASSFYSHFTYEQYF. In nucleotides, the CDR3 is TGCGCCAGCAGCTTCTATTCCCACTTCACCTACGAGCAGTACTTC.

V is TRBV2 and J is TRBJ1-3; D uncertain. Deletions cut 10 bases from V and 0 bases from J, with 16 bases between. CDR1 SNHLY and CDR2 FYNNEI come from the germline V gene. CDR3 length: 15 amino acids. The CDR3 protein is CATHPLGTSGNTIYF. The CDR3 DNA sequence: TGTGCCACGCACCCCCTTGGCACCTCTGGAAACACCATATATTTT.

V gene TRBV29-1 combines with J gene TRBJ2-7, with a weak D call TRBD1 (5 bases). The CDR3 loop spans 16 amino acids. The germline V and J ends were trimmed by 1 base and 0 bases, with 16 bases remaining between them. Looked up from germline, CDR1 is SQVTM and CDR2 is ANQGSEA. CDR3 sequence reads: CSVEGAGIESSYEQYF. DNA for the CDR3: TGCAGCGTTGAAGGTGCAGGGATAGAGAGCTCCTACGAGCAGTACTTC.

The rearrangement links TRBV19 to TRBJ2-1; D not resolved. Germline V gives CDR1 LNHDA, CDR2 SQIVND (reference sequence). This CDR3 spans 15 amino acids. V gave up 3 bases and J gave up 3 bases, with 12 bases separating them. The CDR3 here is CASSILMGSYNEQFF. The DNA of the CDR3 is TGTGCCAGTAGTATTCTAATGGGCAGCTACAATGAGCAGTTCTTC.

The CDR3 bases are TGTGCCAGCAGCTTTGAACAGGGGGCTGCCTGGGACAATGAGCAGTTCTTC. This sequence encodes CASSFEQGAAWDNEQFF. The genes are TRBV7-9 and TRBJ2-1; TRBD1 aligns across 9 bases. In germline, CDR1 is SEHNR, CDR2 FQNEAQ (reference sequence). Trimming at V came to 3 bases and at J to 5 bases, leaving 11 bases not matched to a gene. This CDR3 contains 17 residues.

The chain combines TRBV6-1 with TRBJ1-4; tentative D call: TRBD1 (6 bases). The CDR3 length is 18 residues. The germline V gene encodes CDR1 MNHNS and CDR2 SASEGT. V lost 2 bases to trimming and J lost 2 bases, with 18 bases between them. This CDR3 is CASSELGGRGSTNEKLFF. The CDR3 DNA follows: TGTGCCAGCAGTGAACTAGGAGGCAGGGGAAGTACTAATGAAAAACTGTTTTTT.

The J gene is TRBJ2-7, the V gene TRBV19; possible D gene TRBD1, 7 bases. The CDR3 loop spans 16 amino acids. V shed 0 bases and J shed 3 bases, with 15 bases lying between them. Germline V gives CDR1 LNHDA, CDR2 SQIVND (reference sequence). Written as DNA, the CDR3 is TGTGCCAGTAGTATAGATCTCAGGGGGGCTATCTACGAGCAGTACTTC. The encoded protein is CASSIDLRGAIYEQYF.

V is TRBV19 and J is TRBJ1-1; D may be TRBD1 (6 bases). The CDR3 is 17 residues long. With 2 bases removed from V and 0 bases from J, the gap between germline ends came to 16 bases. CDR1 is LNHDA and CDR2 is SQIVND in the germline V gene (reference sequence). In DNA, the CDR3 is TGTGCCAGTAGTATAATCGGTACAGGGCGAATGAACACTGAAGCTTTCTTT. Translating gives CASSIIGTGRMNTEAFF.

This rearrangement joins TRBV4-1 to TRBJ2-7; D is undetermined. V lost 5 bases, J lost 5 bases, and 19 bases lay in between. The CDR3 totals 15 residues. The germline V gene encodes CDR1 MGHRA and CDR2 YSYEKL. CDR3 sequence reads: CASSDIMGNKNEQYF. The CDR3 DNA follows: TGCGCCAGCAGCGACATCATGGGGAATAAGAACGAGCAGTACTTC.

This clone was seen once. The chain recombines TRBV5-6 with TRBJ1-1; D unresolved. This CDR3 spans 12 amino acids. CDR1 is SGHDT and CDR2 is YYEEEE in the germline V gene. V was cut by 0 bases and J by 7 bases, with 7 bases left in between. This chain's CDR3 is CASSLGSGEAFF. In nucleotides, the CDR3 is TGTGCCAGCAGCTTGGGATCCGGTGAAGCTTTCTTT.

The chain links TRBV25-1 to TRBJ1-4; 7 bases agree with TRBD1. With 1 base clipped from V and 4 bases from J, the junction kept 9 bases outside the gene matches. Germline lookup yields CDR1 MGHDK and CDR2 SYGVNS. CDR3 length equals 17 residues. DNA for the CDR3: TGTGCCAGCAGTGAATCGACAGGACAGGCCGGTAATGAAAAACTGTTTTTT. Protein: CASSESTGQAGNEKLFF. The full variable domain, rest sourced from reference TRBV25-1 and TRBJ1-4, is EADIYQTPRYLVIGTGKKITLECSQTMGHDKMYWYQQDPGMELHLIHYSYGVNSTEKGDLSSESTVSRIRTEHFPLTLESARPSHTSQYLCASSESTGQAGNEKLFFGSGTQLSVL.

The chain couples TRBV29-1 to TRBJ2-5, with a weak D call TRBD2 (7 bases). Germline CDR1 is SQVTM and CDR2 is ANQGSEA. V was cut by 2 bases and J by 5 bases, with 12 bases left in between. This CDR3 region has 13 residues. The CDR3 DNA follows: TGCAGCGTTGAAACGGGGGGCGACGAGACCCAGTACTTC. Amino acid sequence: CSVETGGDETQYF.

V is TRBV14 and J is TRBJ2-1, with D maybe TRBD1 (6 bases). With 4 bases removed from V and 10 bases from J, the gap between germline ends came to 11 bases. The CDR3 contains 12 residues. The V gene's germline CDR1 is SGHDN and CDR2 FVKESK. In nucleotides, the CDR3 is TGTGCCAGCAGCCGAACCAGGGGAGAGCAGTTCTTC. This codes for CASSRTRGEQFF.

The chain combines TRBV2 with TRBJ2-7; D may correspond to TRBD1 or TRBD2 (6 bases each). Per the germline V gene, CDR1 is SNHLY and CDR2 is FYNNEI. V was pared by 7 bases and J by 1 base, with 11 bases between. The CDR3 loop spans 13 amino acids. The CDR3 here is CASNGGRSYEQYF. The CDR3 DNA reads as TGTGCCAGCAACGGGGGCAGATCCTACGAGCAGTACTTC.

The chain is built from TRBV4-1 and TRBJ1-1, with D tentatively TRBD1 (5 bases). The CDR3 runs 16 residues. The V and J ends lost 0 bases and 5 bases respectively, with 16 bases between them. The V gene's germline CDR1 is MGHRA and CDR2 YSYEKL. The CDR3: CASSQDLIGAGTEAFF. Written as DNA, the CDR3 is TGCGCCAGCAGCCAAGATTTGATAGGGGCTGGGACTGAAGCTTTCTTT.

This chain uses TRBV28 with TRBJ2-7; D is uncertain. Deletions cut 6 bases from V and 12 bases from J, with 15 bases between. Germline V gene data show CDR1 as MDHEN and CDR2 as SYDVKM. This CDR3 region has 11 residues. The CDR3 nucleotides read TGTGCCAGCAGCCCCGACCTCATAAGGTACTTC. It codes for CASSPDLIRYF.